The rows below give T cell receptor beta chains drawn from one sample of a study of cytomegalovirus exposure and HLA in healthy donors. Clones were sequenced by immunoSEQ multiplex PCR, and TCRdb holds only the in-frame ones, with some missing. Found here are more than 45,000 clones, about 80% of them singletons; the top ten hold 2.9%. The sample taken for sequencing was PBMCs. The receptors come from a man in his forties or fifties in good health and CMV-seronegative. Both conserved end residues are part of each CDR3. A D gene is named only where the DNA matches it firmly. A row's size may be missing; if present it is once, few, many or a size class.

d_gene	abundance	v_gene	j_gene	len	CDR3aa	CDR3nt
NA	NA	TRBV7-9	TRBJ1-3	15	CASSLADSWGGTIYF	TGTGCCAGCAGCTTAGCGGACAGCTGGGGTGGCACCATATATTTT
NA	NA	TRBV19	TRBJ2-3	16	CASSIFGISSTDTQYF	TGTGCCAGTAGTATTTTCGGGATTTCTAGCACAGATACGCAGTATTTT
NA	NA	TRBV7-3	TRBJ2-5	13	CASSLIPGETQYF	TGTGCCAGCAGCTTAATCCCGGGAGAGACCCAGTACTTC
NA	NA	TRBV15	TRBJ1-4	14	CATSRDWGDEKLFF	TGTGCCACCAGCAGAGATTGGGGAGATGAAAAACTGTTTTTT
NA	NA	TRBV4-1	TRBJ2-3	16	CASSQERDRGTDTQYF	TGCGCCAGCAGCCAAGAGCGGGACAGAGGCACAGATACGCAGTATTTT
NA	NA	TRBV5-1	TRBJ2-5	14	CASSPTGQGETQYF	TGCGCCAGCAGCCCAACGGGACAAGGGGAGACCCAGTACTTC
NA	NA	TRBV5-1	TRBJ1-4	17	CASSLGTGPSTNEKLFF	TGCGCCAGCAGCTTGGGTACAGGCCCGTCAACTAATGAAAAACTGTTTTTT
TRBD1	NA	TRBV7-9	TRBJ2-7	13	CASSPRTGARQYF	TGTGCCAGCAGCCCCCGGACAGGCGCAAGGCAGTACTTC
NA	NA	TRBV7-3	TRBJ2-3	15	CASSRGSLRTDTQYF	TGTGCCAGCAGTAGGGGCAGCCTTCGGACAGATACGCAGTATTTT
TRBD1	once	TRBV2	TRBJ2-5	16	CASSEGRTGTQETQYF	TGTGCCAGCAGTGAAGGGCGGACAGGGACTCAAGAGACCCAGTACTTC